This T cell receptor beta chain was sequenced for a study of radiotherapy plus CTLA-4 blockade in lung cancer. TCRdb keeps only in-frame clones here, not all; method: immunoSEQ multiplex PCR. The sample carries 25,000 to 35,000 clones, about 70% recorded once. This CDR3 is built from 14 residues. Germline CDR1 SNHLY, CDR2 FYNNEI. With 5 bases clipped from V and 9 bases from J, the junction kept 5 bases outside the gene matches. The chain joins TRBV2 to TRBJ2-1, with TRBD2 matching 12 bases. This receptor was taken from a human donor with non-small cell lung cancer whose response to radiotherapy plus ipilimumab could not be evaluated. The specimen was peripheral blood, collected from a patient treated with radiotherapy plus ipilimumab. CDR3 DNA: TGTGCCAGCAGTCGACTAGCGGGAGAGGGTGAGCAGTTCTTC. This gives the protein CASSRLAGEGEQFF. The full variable domain, with the rest looked up from reference TRBV2 and TRBJ2-1, is EPEVTQTPSHQVTQMGQEVILRCVPISNHLYFYWYRQILGQKVEFLVSFYNNEISEKSEIFDDQFSVERPDGSNFTLKIRSTKLEDSAMYFCASSRLAGEGEQFFGPGTRLTVL.